These T cell receptor beta chains were read from a single sample in a study of shared clonotypes between healthy human individuals. TCRdb's table, derived via immunoSEQ multiplex PCR, lists solely in-frame clones and lacks some. The repertoire consists of roughly 1,000,000 clones, with 75% to 85% occurring once and the leading ten covering under 0.65%. Sample: memory CD4+ T cells from PBMCs. Receptors were obtained from a man in his late teens or twenties in good health. Some clones in this sample may be carry-over from other donors' samples. Both conserved end residues are part of each CDR3. The D gene is left open where the match is weak. Expanded clones get a size class; other rows say once, few or many, or leave the size out.

j_call d_call clone_size v_call cdr3_nt cdr3_aa
TRBJ2-1 TRBD2 NA TRBV10-3 TGTGCCATCAGAGATATAGCGGGAGGGCGGATTGGTGAGCAGTTCTTC CAIRDIAGGRIGEQFF
TRBJ1-3 TRBD1 NA TRBV11-2 TGTGCCAGCAGCCGAACGACAGGGGTGAACACCATATATTTT CASSRTTGVNTIYF
TRBJ1-4 NA once TRBV28 TGTGCCAGCAGTCCTTTTGCGGGGGGAGCAACTAATGAAAAACTGTTTTTT CASSPFAGGATNEKLFF
TRBJ2-1 TRBD2 NA TRBV6-5 TGTGCCAGCAGGAAGACTAGCGGGAGGTACAATGAGCAGTTCTTC CASRKTSGRYNEQFF
TRBJ1-3 NA once TRBV6-6 TGTGCCAGCAGTGTGGATCCACTAGGAGGAAACACCATATATTTT CASSVDPLGGNTIYF
TRBJ2-5 NA NA TRBV11-2 TGTGCCAGCAGCTTACAACAGCAGCCGCAAGAGACCCAGTACTTC CASSLQQQPQETQYF
TRBJ1-2 NA NA TRBV28 TGTGCCAGCAGTCGAAACACCTATGGCTACACCTTC CASSRNTYGYTF
TRBJ2-5 NA NA TRBV29-1 TGCAGCGCCTCAGGCGGGGAGGAGACCCAGTACTTC CSASGGEETQYF
TRBJ2-1 TRBD2 NA TRBV4-3 TGCGCCAGCAGCCAAGGCTACGGTAGCGGGAGGTACAATGAGCAGTTCTTC CASSQGYGSGRYNEQFF
TRBJ2-1 NA NA TRBV5-1 TGCGCCAGCAGCCGTAAAGCGGGCCCTTCCTACAATGAGCAGTTCTTC CASSRKAGPSYNEQFF
TRBJ2-1 TRBD2 few TRBV5-1 TGCGCCAGCAGCCTTGGGACTAGGGACAATGAGCAGTTCTTC CASSLGTRDNEQFF
TRBJ2-2 TRBD2 NA TRBV4-2 TGTGCCAGCAGCCAAGGGCTAGCGGGAGCGACCACCGGGGAGCTGTTTTTT CASSQGLAGATTGELFF
TRBJ2-3 TRBD2 NA TRBV7-2 TGTGCCAGCACAAAAAGCGGGATTGGCACAGATACGCAGTATTTT CASTKSGIGTDTQYF
TRBJ1-5 NA NA TRBV28 TGTGCCAGCAGTTCACCTTATTCCCGGACAGTCACCGCCAATCAGCCCCAGCATTTT CASSSPYSRTVTANQPQHF
TRBJ1-1 NA few TRBV27 TGTGCCAGCAGTCCCCATAGGGCAGGGCGAGACACTGAAGCTTTCTTT CASSPHRAGRDTEAFF
TRBJ2-2 NA NA TRBV9 TGTGCCAGCAGCGTAGCAGACACCGGGGAGCTGTTTTTT CASSVADTGELFF
TRBJ1-5 NA NA TRBV28 TGTGCCAGCACCCAGTGGGGGGGCGACAATCAGCCCCAGCATTTT CASTQWGGDNQPQHF
TRBJ1-2 NA NA TRBV6-6 TGTGCCAGCAGGCTGACCGGGACGTTTACCAATGGCTACACCTTC CASRLTGTFTNGYTF
TRBJ2-7 NA once TRBV28 TGTGCCAGTAGCGTAGGGGGGTCCTACGAGCAGTACTTC CASSVGGSYEQYF
TRBJ1-2 TRBD1 NA TRBV18 TGTGCCAGCTCAATCAAACCGGGACAGGATACCTATGGCTACACCTTC CASSIKPGQDTYGYTF
TRBJ2-6 TRBD1 NA TRBV28 TGTGCCAGCAGTTCCAGACAGGGGGCTGTGGGGGCCAACGTCCTGACTTTC CASSSRQGAVGANVLTF
TRBJ2-7 NA NA TRBV28 TGTGCCACCATCCGGGGGCTAGCTACCGAGCAGTACTTC CATIRGLATEQYF
TRBJ2-3 NA NA TRBV5-1 TGCGCCAGCAGCTTGGCATCAAGCCCCACAGATACGCAGTATTTT CASSLASSPTDTQYF
TRBJ1-4 NA NA TRBV28 TGTGCCAGCAGTTTAGGGGGTGGGGAAACTAATGAAAAACTGTTTTTT CASSLGGGETNEKLFF
TRBJ1-1 NA NA TRBV19 TGTGCCAGTAGTATCACGGGGAGTTTGAACACTGAAGCTTTCTTT CASSITGSLNTEAFF
TRBJ2-1 TRBD1 NA TRBV5-6 TGTGCCAGCAGCTTTACCGGGACAGGGCTCGACAATGAGCAGTTCTTC CASSFTGTGLDNEQFF
TRBJ1-1 TRBD1 NA TRBV5-1 TGCGCCAGCAGCCCCCTGGCAGGGGGCTTGACTGAAGCTTTCTTT CASSPLAGGLTEAFF
TRBJ1-2 TRBD1 NA TRBV27 TGTGCCAGCAGTCCCAGGGGACAGGGATACTATGGCTACACCTTC CASSPRGQGYYGYTF
TRBJ2-3 NA NA TRBV4-3 TGCGCCAGCAGCCAAGAGCTACGGTCTAGCAGCACAGATACGCAGTATTTT CASSQELRSSSTDTQYF
TRBJ1-1 NA NA TRBV10-3 TGTGCCATCAGTGCAGGCACTGAAGCTTTCTTT CAISAGTEAFF
TRBJ2-3 NA once TRBV7-3 TGTGCCAGCAGCCCGTGGGGTAGCACAGATACGCAGTATTTT CASSPWGSTDTQYF
TRBJ1-4 NA once TRBV5-1 TGCGCCAGCAGCCCCGTTAGCCGGGTCCCTAATGAAAAACTGTTTTTT CASSPVSRVPNEKLFF
TRBJ1-1 NA NA TRBV6-1 TGTGCCAGCAGCGCCACATTGGGCCCTGAAGCTTTCTTT CASSATLGPEAFF
TRBJ2-3 TRBD1 NA TRBV9 TGTGCCAGCAGCGTAGTGGGACAGGGGACAGATACGCAGTATTTT CASSVVGQGTDTQYF
TRBJ1-3 NA NA TRBV7-9 TGTGCCAGCAGCTATAGGGAATCTGGAAACACCATATATTTT CASSYRESGNTIYF
TRBJ1-2 TRBD1 NA TRBV18 TGTGCCAGCTCACAAGGCCGGGACAGGGGGATCTATGGCTACACCTTC CASSQGRDRGIYGYTF
TRBJ2-5 TRBD1 NA TRBV10-2 TGCGCCAGCAGCCGCCCCCCGACAGGGATCCAGGAGACCCAGTACTTC CASSRPPTGIQETQYF
TRBJ2-6 NA many TRBV2 TGTGCCAGCAGTGGGAACTCTGGGGCCAACGTCCTGACTTTC CASSGNSGANVLTF
TRBJ2-7 NA NA TRBV6-1 TGTGCCAGCAGTGAGCCGGGAGTTCGGTACGAGCAGTACTTC CASSEPGVRYEQYF
TRBJ2-7 TRBD2 NA TRBV7-9 TGTGCCAGCAGCCAAGGGGTGGGGACTAGCGACCACGAGCAGTACTTC CASSQGVGTSDHEQYF
TRBJ1-5 TRBD1 NA TRBV29-1 TGCAGCGCATCGACAGGGGATAGCAATCAGCCCCAGCATTTT CSASTGDSNQPQHF
TRBJ2-5 NA NA TRBV7-8 TGTGCCAGCAGCTTAGACGGACAAGGTCCCCAGTACTTC CASSLDGQGPQYF
TRBJ2-3 TRBD2 NA TRBV9 TGTGCCAGCAGCGCACGACTAGCGGCTAGCACAGATACGCAGTATTTT CASSARLAASTDTQYF
TRBJ2-7 NA NA TRBV6-6 TGTGCCAGCAGTTACGTGGCGGCCTACGAGCAGTACTTC CASSYVAAYEQYF
TRBJ2-7 NA once TRBV4-3 TGCGCCAGCAGCCAAGATATTCGGCGGGCCTCCTACGAGCAGTACTTC CASSQDIRRASYEQYF
TRBJ2-1 TRBD1 NA TRBV28 TGTGCCAGCAGTTTAATACAGGGGGCGTACAATGAGCAGTTCTTC CASSLIQGAYNEQFF
TRBJ1-2 NA NA TRBV20-1 TGCAGTGCTAGATCTAACTATGGCTACACCTTC CSARSNYGYTF
TRBJ2-4 NA NA TRBV30 TGTGCCTGGAGTGTAACGAGGGAATCCAAAAACATTCAGTACTTC CAWSVTRESKNIQYF
TRBJ1-5 NA NA TRBV10-3 TGTGCCATCAGCTCGGACGGGGATCAGCCCCAGCATTTT CAISSDGDQPQHF